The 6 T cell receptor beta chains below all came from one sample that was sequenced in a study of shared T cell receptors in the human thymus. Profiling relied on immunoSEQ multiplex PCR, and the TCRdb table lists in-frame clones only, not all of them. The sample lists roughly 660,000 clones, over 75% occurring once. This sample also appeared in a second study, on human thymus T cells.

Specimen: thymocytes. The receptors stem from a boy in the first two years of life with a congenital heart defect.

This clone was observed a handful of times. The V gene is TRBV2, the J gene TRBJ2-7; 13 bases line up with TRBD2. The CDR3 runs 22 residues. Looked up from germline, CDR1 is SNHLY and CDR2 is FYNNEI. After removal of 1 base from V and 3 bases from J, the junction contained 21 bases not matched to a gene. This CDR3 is CASSEGEAAGTSGVFPYYEQYF. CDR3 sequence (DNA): TGTGCCAGCAGTGAAGGGGAGGCAGCCGGGACTAGCGGGGTCTTCCCGTACTACGAGCAGTACTTC.

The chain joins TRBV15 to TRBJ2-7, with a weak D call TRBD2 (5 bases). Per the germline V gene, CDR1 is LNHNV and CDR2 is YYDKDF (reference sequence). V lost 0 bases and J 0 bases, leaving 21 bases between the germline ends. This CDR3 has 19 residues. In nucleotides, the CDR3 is TGTGCCACCAGCAGAGATCCCTTTCGGAGCGGCAAGACCTCCTACGAGCAGTACTTC. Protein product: CATSRDPFRSGKTSYEQYF.

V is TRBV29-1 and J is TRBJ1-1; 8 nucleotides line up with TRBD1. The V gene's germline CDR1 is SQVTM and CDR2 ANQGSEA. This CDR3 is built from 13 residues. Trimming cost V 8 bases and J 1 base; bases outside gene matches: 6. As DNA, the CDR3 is TGCAGCCTATCGACAGGGGCGAACACTGAAGCTTTCTTT. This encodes CSLSTGANTEAFF. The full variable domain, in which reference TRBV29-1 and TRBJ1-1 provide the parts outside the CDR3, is SAVISQKPSRDICQRGTSLTIQCQVDSQVTMMFWYRQQPGQSLTLIATANQGSEATYESGFVIDKFPISRPNLTFSTLTVSNMSPEDSSIYLCSLSTGANTEAFFGQGTRLTVV.

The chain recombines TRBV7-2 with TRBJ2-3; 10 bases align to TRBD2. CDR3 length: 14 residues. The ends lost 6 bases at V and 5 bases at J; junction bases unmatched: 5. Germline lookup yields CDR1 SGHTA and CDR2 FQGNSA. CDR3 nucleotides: TGTGCCAGCAGTTCTAGCGGGAGTGGAGATACGCAGTATTTT. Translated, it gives CASSSSGSGDTQYF.

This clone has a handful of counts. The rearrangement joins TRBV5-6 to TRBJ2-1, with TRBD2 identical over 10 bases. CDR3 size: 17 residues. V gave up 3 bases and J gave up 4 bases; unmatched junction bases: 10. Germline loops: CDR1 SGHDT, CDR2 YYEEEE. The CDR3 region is CASSYATSGEFYNEQFF. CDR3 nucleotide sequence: TGTGCCAGCAGCTACGCAACTAGCGGGGAGTTTTACAATGAGCAGTTCTTC.

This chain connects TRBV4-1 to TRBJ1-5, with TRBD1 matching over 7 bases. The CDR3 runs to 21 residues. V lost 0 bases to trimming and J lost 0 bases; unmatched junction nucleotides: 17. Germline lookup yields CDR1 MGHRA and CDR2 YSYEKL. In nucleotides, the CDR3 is TGCGCCAGCAGCCAAGATGACAGATGGGGACAGACCTTCAATAGCAATCAGCCCCAGCATTTT. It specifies CASSQDDRWGQTFNSNQPQHF.